The entry below describes one T cell receptor beta chain. Its antigen is not known. The V and J ends lost 4 bases and 8 bases respectively, with 11 bases between them. CDR3 size: 11 residues. Germline lookup yields CDR1 SQVTM and CDR2 ANQGSEA. This record comes from a study of multiple sclerosis patients with progressive multifocal leukoencephalopathy. Time point reported: before natalizumab initiation. Prior interferon beta treatment was universal, and the PML patients were all female. The T0 samples predate the first natalizumab infusion. TCRdb's table, derived via immunoSEQ multiplex PCR, lists solely in-frame clones and lacks some. Of 25,000 to 35,000 clones listed, 80% to 95% are singletons. Study conclusions and caveats: Less diverse TRB repertoires were suggested in most PML patients.

The sequencing sample was made of PBMCs. This receptor was taken from a man aged 25 to 40 with multiple sclerosis. This chain uses TRBV29-1 with TRBJ1-2; unclear D gene. CDR3 DNA: TGCAGCGTTGGAAGAGTAGGCGGCTACACCTTC. Its protein product is CSVGRVGGYTF.